These 31 T cell receptor beta chains came from one sample sequenced in a study of radiotherapy plus CTLA-4 blockade in lung cancer. Produced via immunoSEQ multiplex PCR; TCRdb's table is partial and in-frame only. Of fewer than 150,000 clones in the sample, about four fifths were seen once. Sequencing was performed on peripheral blood, taken from a patient treated with radiotherapy plus ipilimumab. These receptors came from a human donor with non-small cell lung cancer who had a partial response to radiotherapy plus ipilimumab.

The chain combines TRBV7-3 with TRBJ2-6; TRBD1 matches 11 bases. Germline CDR1 reads SGHTA; CDR2 reads FQGTGA. CDR3 length: 19 amino acids. Trimming at V came to 0 bases and at J to 0 bases, leaving 4 bases not matched to a gene. CDR3 in DNA: TGTGCCAGCAGCTTAACTAGGACAGGGGGCCCCTCTGGGGCCAACGTCCTGACTTTC. Its protein product is CASSLTRTGGPSGANVLTF.

Regarding this clone: This sample also contains other DNA sequences that code for the same CDR3. The chain joins TRBV9 to TRBJ1-4; 8 bases align to TRBD1. CDR3 length: 14 residues. Trimming removed 5 bases from V and 7 bases from J; junction bases left unmatched: 7. Germline CDR1 SGDLS, CDR2 YYNGEE. CDR3 residues: CASSDTGGGEKLFF. CDR3 DNA: TGTGCCAGCAGTGATACAGGGGGTGGTGAAAAACTGTTTTTT.

V is TRBV5-6 and J is TRBJ1-3; D is unclear. This CDR3 is built from 13 residues. Germline V lookup: CDR1 SGHDT, CDR2 YYEEEE. Trimming removed 7 bases at V and 3 bases at J, with 11 bases between. CDR3 amino acids: CASGRGFGNTIYF. As DNA, the CDR3 is TGTGCCAGCGGCCGGGGTTTTGGAAACACCATATATTTT. Supplemented by reference TRBV5-6 and TRBJ1-3, the full variable domain reads DAGVTQSPTHLIKTRGQQVTLRCSPKSGHDTVSWYQQALGQGPQFIFQYYEEEERQRGNFPDRFSGHQFPNYSSELNVNALLLGDSALYLCASGRGFGNTIYFGEGSWLTVV.

The chain couples TRBV7-8 to TRBJ1-6, with D perhaps matching TRBD1 (6 bases). Germline V gene data show CDR1 as SGHVS and CDR2 as FQNEAQ. Deletions cut 5 bases from V and 10 bases from J, with 12 bases between. CDR3 length: 13 amino acids. The CDR3, as DNA: TGTGCCAGCAGCGGCGGGGGGCGATCACCCCTCCACTTT. It yields the protein CASSGGGRSPLHF.

This chain connects TRBV19 to TRBJ2-1, with TRBD2 matching over 7 bases. The CDR3 has 17 amino acids. V gave up 4 bases and J gave up 0 bases; unmatched junction bases: 9. The V gene's germline CDR1 is LNHDA and CDR2 SQIVND (reference sequence). The DNA for the CDR3 is TGTGCCAGTAGTAGGGCGGCGGGGGACTCCTCCTACAATGAGCAGTTCTTC. Its protein is CASSRAAGDSSYNEQFF.

The genes are TRBV28 and TRBJ1-1; D unresolved. Germline CDR1 MDHEN, CDR2 SYDVKM. Trimming cost V 7 bases and J 5 bases, with 5 bases left between them. CDR3 length: 10 residues. As DNA, the CDR3 is TGTGCCAGCATAGAGACTGAAGCTTTCTTT. It specifies CASIETEAFF. The full variable domain, completed using reference TRBV28 and TRBJ1-1, is DVKVTQSSRYLVKRTGEKVFLECVQDMDHENMFWYRQDPGLGLRLIYFSYDVKMKEKGDIPEGYSVSREKKERFSLILESASTNQTSMYLCASIETEAFFGQGTRLTVV.

This sequence joins TRBV7-9 and TRBJ1-1; D remains ambiguous. The germline V gene has CDR1 SEHNR and CDR2 FQNEAQ (reference sequence). V shed 4 bases and J shed 2 bases, with 8 bases lying between them. The CDR3 sequence is 13 residues long. The CDR3 is CASSSQSNTEAFF. CDR3 DNA: TGTGCCAGCAGCTCACAGAGTAACACTGAAGCTTTCTTT. The variable domain in full, with the rest retrieved from reference TRBV7-9 and TRBJ1-1, is DTGVSQNPRHKITKRGQNVTFRCDPISEHNRLYWYRQTLGQGPEFLTYFQNEAQLEKSRLLSDRFSAERPKGSFSTLEIQRTEQGDSAMYLCASSSQSNTEAFFGQGTRLTVV.

The chain recombines TRBV11-2 with TRBJ2-7; D is possibly TRBD2 (5 bases). In germline, CDR1 is SGHAT, CDR2 FQNNGV. The CDR3 runs 13 residues. V shed 4 bases and J shed 3 bases, with 10 bases lying between them. The CDR3 region is CASSSAGGYEQYF. The CDR3 coding sequence is TGTGCCAGCAGCTCGGCAGGAGGCTACGAGCAGTACTTC.

V usage is TRBV27 and J usage is TRBJ2-7, with a weak D call TRBD2 (5 bases). Germline assignment: CDR1 MNHEY and CDR2 SMNVEV (reference sequence). The CDR3 is 14 amino acids. V was cut by 0 bases and J by 2 bases, with 8 bases left in between. The CDR3 is CASSLSGETYEQYV. The DNA for the CDR3 is TGTGCCAGCAGTTTATCCGGGGAAACCTACGAGCAGTACGTC.

This chain connects TRBV20-1 to TRBJ2-1; D not certain. The V gene lost 8 bases and the J gene lost 6 bases, with 11 bases spanning the gap. Germline V lookup: CDR1 DFQATT, CDR2 SNEGSKA (reference sequence). The CDR3 consists of 11 residues. CDR3 protein: CSPERLNEQFF. CDR3 bases: TGCAGTCCTGAGAGGCTCAATGAGCAGTTCTTC.

The chain joins TRBV28 to TRBJ2-7; 9 nucleotides align to TRBD1. V shed 6 bases and J 4 bases; nucleotides not matched to a gene: 13. Germline CDR1 is MDHEN and CDR2 is SYDVKM. This CDR3 has 16 residues. The CDR3 spells CASRGPPGQGSYEQYF. CDR3 DNA: TGTGCCAGCAGGGGGCCCCCGGGACAGGGATCGTACGAGCAGTACTTC.

This clone was picked up a small number of times. In the same sample, other DNA sequences code for this CDR3. The CDR3 spells CASSQGGGRAGNEQFF. The CDR3, as DNA: TGTGCCAGCAGCCAAGGAGGCGGGAGGGCCGGGAATGAGCAGTTCTTC. The chain is built from TRBV4-2 and TRBJ2-1; 9 bases agree with TRBD2. The germline V gene has CDR1 LGHNA and CDR2 YNFKEQ. The CDR3 runs to 16 residues. V shed 1 base, J shed 7 bases, and the junction held 8 bases outside the gene matches.

The rearrangement uses TRBV6-1 and TRBJ2-7; D remains ambiguous. With 3 bases removed from V and 6 bases from J, the gap between germline ends came to 6 bases. Germline-derived CDR1 and CDR2 are MNHNS and SASEGT. The CDR3 length is 11 residues. The CDR3 region is CASSEAGEQYF. CDR3 nucleotide sequence: TGTGCCAGCAGTGAGGCTGGCGAGCAGTACTTC.

Details on this clone: Within the sample, other DNA sequences also encode this same CDR3. The chain combines TRBV10-1 with TRBJ2-7; TRBD1 agrees at 7 bases. Germline CDR1 is WNHNN and CDR2 is SYGVQD (reference sequence). J was trimmed by 3 bases and V by 6 bases; bases with no gene match: 11. The CDR3 has 15 amino acids. The CDR3 protein is CASRAGTDGGYEQYF. The DNA of the CDR3 is TGCGCCAGCAGAGCCGGGACAGATGGGGGCTACGAGCAGTACTTC.

A few counts support this clone. J is TRBJ2-1 and V is TRBV30, with TRBD1 identical over 12 bases. Germline CDR1 is GTSNPN and CDR2 is SVGIG (reference sequence). This CDR3 spans 15 amino acids. V lost 0 bases and J lost 7; bases outside the gene matches: 4. In DNA, the CDR3 is TGTGCCTGGAGTGTGGGACAGGGGGCGAAAAATGAGCAGTTCTTC. Translation: CAWSVGQGAKNEQFF. The variable domain in full, completed from reference TRBV30 and TRBJ2-1, reads SQTIHQWPATLVQPVGSPLSLECTVEGTSNPNLYWYRQAAGRGLQLLFYSVGIGQISSEVPQNLSASRPQDRQFILSSKKLLLSDSGFYLCAWSVGQGAKNEQFFGPGTRLTVL.

In this sample, this clone turned up once. V is TRBV15 and J is TRBJ2-2; possibly TRBD2 for D (5 bases). Trimming removed 3 bases at V and 6 bases at J, with 8 bases between. The CDR3 extends over 13 amino acids. CDR1 is LNHNV and CDR2 is YYDKDF in the germline V gene (reference sequence). CDR3 nucleotides: TGTGCCACCAGCAGCGGGGAATCCGGGGAGCTGTTTTTT. Its protein product is CATSSGESGELFF.

The chain couples TRBV9 to TRBJ2-7; 7 positions match TRBD2. The CDR3 length is 14 residues. Germline V gene data show CDR1 as SGDLS and CDR2 as YYNGEE. The trim removed 7 bases at V and 3 bases at J, leaving 10 bases unmatched. CDR3 sequence (DNA): TGTGCCAGCGGGCGGGGCGGGAGACTCTACGAGCAGTACTTC. Translating gives CASGRGGRLYEQYF.

As concerns this clone: Other DNA sequences from this sample encode an identical CDR3 as well. V gene TRBV19 combines with J gene TRBJ2-3, with TRBD1 matching over 8 bases. CDR1 is LNHDA, CDR2 SQIVND, per germline (reference sequence). This CDR3 is built from 15 residues. Trimming at V came to 3 bases and at J to 1 base, leaving 3 bases not matched to a gene. This CDR3 reads CASSIRQGRTDTQYF. CDR3 in DNA: TGTGCCAGTAGTATTAGACAGGGGCGCACAGATACGCAGTATTTT.

The chain links TRBV30 to TRBJ2-1; possible D gene TRBD2, 6 bases. Germline loops: CDR1 GTSNPN, CDR2 SVGIG (reference sequence). Trimming took 7 bases from V and 9 from J, leaving 19 bases between them. This CDR3 region has 13 residues. CDR3 loop: CAYQLAGGVEQFF. The CDR3, as DNA: TGTGCCTACCAACTAGCAGGAGGGGTTGAGCAGTTCTTC.

The chain links TRBV4-1 to TRBJ2-7; 13 bases map to TRBD2. The germline CDR1 and CDR2 sequences are MGHRA and YSYEKL. V was pared by 6 bases and J by 2 bases, with 10 bases of the junction left unmatched. The CDR3 has 17 amino acids. Here the CDR3 reads CASSRTSGSNVTYEQYV. The CDR3 bases are TGCGCCAGCAGTCGGACTAGCGGGAGTAATGTGACCTACGAGCAGTACGTC.

J is TRBJ2-2 and V is TRBV27; 10 bases are a match to TRBD2. The CDR3 totals 16 residues. Germline loops: CDR1 MNHEY, CDR2 SMNVEV (reference sequence). V trimming: 4 bases; J trimming: 5 bases; junction bases outside the gene matches: 7. CDR3: CASSSQAGGGTGELFF. In nucleotides, the CDR3 is TGTGCCAGCAGTTCTCAAGCGGGAGGGGGAACCGGGGAGCTGTTTTTT.

The gene calls are TRBV5-1 and TRBJ2-5; D is possibly TRBD2 (5 bases). The DNA end lines up better with TRBJ2-7; the J call may be wrong. Germline V gene sequence: CDR1 SGHRS, CDR2 YFSETQ. CDR3 size: 14 residues. The CDR3 loop reads CASSSSGASYEQYF. CDR3 DNA: TGCGCCAGCAGCTCGAGCGGTGCCTCCTACGAGCAGTACTTC.

This clone was seen just once. This chain joins TRBV5-1 and TRBJ2-5; 8 bases agree with TRBD1. CDR1 SGHRS and CDR2 YFSETQ come from the germline V gene. The V segment lost 4 bases and the J segment 2 bases; nucleotides outside the gene matches: 7. This CDR3 is 15 amino acids long. The CDR3 loop is CASSTGTGIQETQYF. The CDR3 DNA reads TGCGCCAGCAGCACCGGGACAGGTATACAAGAGACCCAGTACTTC.

This clone was detected once. The chain couples TRBV27 to TRBJ2-4, with D possibly matching TRBD2 (6 bases). Trimming took off 2 bases at V and 2 bases at J, with 7 bases between the two ends. CDR1 is MNHEY and CDR2 is SMNVEV in the germline V gene (reference sequence). The CDR3 runs 14 residues. The CDR3 DNA sequence: TGTGCCAGCAGTTTACGGGAGCCCAAAAACATTCAGTACTTC. Its protein is CASSLREPKNIQYF.

This clone was counted only a few times. The chain uses TRBV5-1 and TRBJ1-2; 8 nucleotides align to TRBD1. The CDR3 covers 13 residues. J gave up 4 bases and V 5 bases, and 4 bases lay outside the gene matches. Germline assignment: CDR1 SGHRS and CDR2 YFSETQ. Written as DNA, the CDR3 is TGCGCCAGCAGATTTGACAGGGGCTATGGCTACACCTTC. Its protein product is CASRFDRGYGYTF.

The rearrangement links TRBV28 to TRBJ1-2, with 9 bases identical to TRBD1. Looked up from germline, CDR1 is MDHEN and CDR2 is SYDVKM. The CDR3 has 14 residues. The V segment lost 6 bases and the J segment 6 bases; nucleotides outside the gene matches: 8. CDR3 in DNA: TGTGCCAGCAGACGCCGGGACAGGGACGATGGCTACACCTTC. It codes for CASRRRDRDDGYTF.

V gene TRBV7-8 combines with J gene TRBJ1-2, with D perhaps TRBD1 (5 bases). Germline assignment: CDR1 SGHVS and CDR2 FQNEAQ. V was trimmed by 3 bases and J by 2 bases, leaving 10 bases between them. The CDR3 spans 14 residues. Here the CDR3 reads CASSLDRQNYGYTF. CDR3 in DNA: TGTGCCAGCAGCTTGGACCGACAGAACTATGGCTACACCTTC.

The table lists this clone with a few counts. This sequence joins TRBV28 and TRBJ2-1, with 7 positions matching TRBD2. This CDR3 spans 13 amino acids. Germline CDR1 is MDHEN and CDR2 is SYDVKM. The junction had 2 bases not matched to a gene; V was cut back by 6 bases and J by 3 bases. CDR3 DNA: TGTGCCAGCAGAGGGAGGGACTACAATGAGCAGTTCTTC. This translates into CASRGRDYNEQFF.

V usage is TRBV5-1 and J usage is TRBJ2-5; TRBD2 aligns across 8 bases. CDR3 length equals 15 residues. Per the germline V gene, CDR1 is SGHRS and CDR2 is YFSETQ. J was trimmed by 2 bases and V by 0 bases; bases with no gene match: 3. In DNA, the CDR3 is TGCGCCAGCAGCTTGGGCGGGGGGCGACAAGAGACCCAGTACTTC. Amino acid sequence: CASSLGGGRQETQYF.

This clone has just a few counts. J is TRBJ1-1 and V is TRBV30; a possible D gene is TRBD1 (5 bases). The CDR3 length is 11 residues. Trimming pared 5 bases from V and 4 bases from J, leaving 8 bases between. In germline, CDR1 is GTSNPN, CDR2 SVGIG (reference sequence). Here the CDR3 DNA reads TGTGCCTGGGTCAGGGTCACTGAAGCTTTCTTT. This gives the protein CAWVRVTEAFF.

This clone was counted only a few times. The gene calls are TRBV7-3 and TRBJ2-3; 14 bases agree with TRBD2. The J segment lost 6 bases and the V segment lost 0 bases, leaving 5 bases of the junction unmatched. Germline values: CDR1 SGHTA, CDR2 FQGTGA. The CDR3 has 17 amino acids. CDR3 nucleotide sequence: TGTGCCAGCAGCTTAACAGGGACTAGCGGGAGTGGTGATACGCAGTATTTT. Protein sequence: CASSLTGTSGSGDTQYF.